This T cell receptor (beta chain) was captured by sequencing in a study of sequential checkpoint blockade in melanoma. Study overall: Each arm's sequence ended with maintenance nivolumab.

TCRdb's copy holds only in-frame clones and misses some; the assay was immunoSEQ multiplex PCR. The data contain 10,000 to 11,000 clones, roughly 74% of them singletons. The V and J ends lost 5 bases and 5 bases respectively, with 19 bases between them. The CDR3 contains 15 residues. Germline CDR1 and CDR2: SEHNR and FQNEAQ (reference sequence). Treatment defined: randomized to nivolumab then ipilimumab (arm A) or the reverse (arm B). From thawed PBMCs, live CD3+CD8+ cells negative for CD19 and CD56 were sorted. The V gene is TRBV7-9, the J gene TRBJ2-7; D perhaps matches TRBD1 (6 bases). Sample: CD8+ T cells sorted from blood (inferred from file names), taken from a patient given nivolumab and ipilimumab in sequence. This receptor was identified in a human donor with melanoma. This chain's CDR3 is CASSGGAWLVDEQYF. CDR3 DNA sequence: TGTGCCAGCAGCGGGGGCGCGTGGTTAGTAGACGAGCAGTACTTC.